One and the same sample provided the 24 T cell receptor beta chains below, sequenced in a study. TCRdb ran MiXCR on the 5' RACE reads and lists one entry per CDR3 protein. This sample has some 45,000 distinct CDR3 sequences, with around 26% found just once. Sequencing used naive CD4+ T cells sorted from blood. The subset is: naive CD4+ T cells, CD4+CD45RA+CD25-. Receptors originate from a female donor with breast cancer.

This sequence joins TRBV20-1 and TRBJ2-3, with D possibly matching TRBD2 (5 bases). CDR3 length: 15 residues. CDR1 and CDR2 from the germline V gene are DFQATT and SNEGSKA (reference sequence). Trimming took 5 bases from V and 1 from J, leaving 16 bases between them. CDR3 DNA sequence: TGCAGTGCTGGAGGACCTTATTTGGGCACAGATACGCAGTATTTT. This codes for CSAGGPYLGTDTQYF.

The V call is TRBV27, the J call TRBJ2-1; D is unresolved. V lost 5 bases and J 5 bases, leaving 10 bases between the germline ends. This CDR3 has 13 amino acids. Germline CDR1 and CDR2: MNHEY and SMNVEV (reference sequence). The CDR3 is CASSPLVNNEQFF. The CDR3 DNA sequence: TGTGCCAGCAGTCCACTGGTTAACAATGAGCAGTTCTTC.

The chain uses TRBV2 and TRBJ2-5, with D unresolved. The CDR3 loop spans 14 amino acids. Between the trimmed V and J ends, which lost 5 bases and 0 bases, there was a span of 10 bases. Looked up from germline, CDR1 is SNHLY and CDR2 is FYNNEI. The CDR3 DNA follows: TGTGCCAGCAGTCTCGACGTTTACCAAGAGACCCAGTACTTC. Translation: CASSLDVYQETQYF.

This chain links TRBV11-2 with TRBJ1-1; D might be TRBD1 (6 bases). Germline assignment: CDR1 SGHAT and CDR2 FQNNGV. The CDR3 runs 16 residues. Trimming pared 5 bases from V and 5 bases from J, leaving 21 bases between. CDR3 loop: CASSPSEGGARTEAFF. In DNA form, the CDR3 reads TGTGCCAGCAGCCCCTCAGAGGGGGGGGCGCGGACTGAAGCTTTCTTT.

V and J are TRBV4-1 and TRBJ2-5; the match to TRBD2 covers 11 bases. CDR3 size: 18 residues. With V trimmed by 3 bases and J by 5 bases, 14 bases remained unmatched. Germline values: CDR1 MGHRA, CDR2 YSYEKL. The CDR3 bases are TGCGCCAGCAGCCAGGAGACCTTAGCGGGAGGGATGAGGGAGACCCAGTACTTC. As protein: CASSQETLAGGMRETQYF.

This clonotype was found a few times. The chain joins TRBV25-1 to TRBJ1-5; D remains unclear. Trimming removed 3 bases from V and 5 bases from J, with 11 bases in between. The CDR3 extends over 14 amino acids. Germline loops: CDR1 MGHDK, CDR2 SYGVNS. The CDR3: CASSDRSFHQPQHF. The CDR3 nucleotides are TGTGCCAGCAGTGACCGATCGTTCCATCAGCCCCAGCATTTT.

This clonotype appeared a few times. The chain joins TRBV5-8 to TRBJ2-7; D is unclear. The V end was cut by 0 bases, the J end by 3 bases, with 13 bases between. Germline-derived CDR1 and CDR2 are SGHTS and YDEGEE. This CDR3 is 15 amino acids long. The CDR3 DNA reads as TGTGCCAGCAGCTTGGGGCAAGGGCCGGTCTACGAGCAGTACTTC. It specifies CASSLGQGPVYEQYF. The whole variable domain, filled in from reference TRBV5-8 and TRBJ2-7, reads EAGVTQSPTHLIKTRGQQATLRCSPISGHTSVYWYQQALGLGLQFLLWYDEGEERNRGNFPPRFSGRQFPNYSSELNVNALELEDSALYLCASSLGQGPVYEQYFGPGTRLTVT.

This clonotype was found a few times. This chain links TRBV30 with TRBJ2-3, with D maybe TRBD2 (5 bases). The germline gives CDR1 GTSNPN, CDR2 SVGIG (reference sequence). Trimming took 1 base from V and 0 from J, leaving 8 bases between them. This CDR3 is built from 14 residues. CDR3 DNA: TGTGCCTGGAGTGGAGCGGCGAGCACAGATACGCAGTATTTT. The encoded protein is CAWSGAASTDTQYF. The full variable domain, rest sourced from reference TRBV30 and TRBJ2-3, is SQTIHQWPATLVQPVGSPLSLECTVEGTSNPNLYWYRQAAGRGLQLLFYSVGIGQISSEVPQNLSASRPQDRQFILSSKKLLLSDSGFYLCAWSGAASTDTQYFGPGTRLTVL.

The rearrangement links TRBV19 to TRBJ1-2; TRBD1 aligns across 8 bases. The CDR3 totals 17 residues. Trimming took 1 base from V and 8 from J; bases not matched to a gene: 15. Germline V gives CDR1 LNHDA, CDR2 SQIVND (reference sequence). CDR3 region: CASSIVTGQGLRGGYTF. CDR3 in DNA: TGTGCCAGTAGTATAGTTACCGGACAGGGATTAAGAGGAGGCTACACCTTC. The variable domain in full, with the rest retrieved from reference TRBV19 and TRBJ1-2, is DGGITQSPKYLFRKEGQNVTLSCEQNLNHDAMYWYRQDPGQGLRLIYYSQIVNDFQKGDIAEGYSVSREKKESFPLTVTSAQKNPTAFYLCASSIVTGQGLRGGYTFGSGTRLTVV.

Ten or more counts support this clonotype. The chain combines TRBV27 with TRBJ2-5, with a possible D match to TRBD2 (6 bases). V was clipped by 2 bases and J by 4 bases, with 20 bases between them. The CDR3 is made up of 17 amino acids. Germline V lookup: CDR1 MNHEY, CDR2 SMNVEV (reference sequence). The CDR3 protein is CASSLRGDPILGETQYF. CDR3 nucleotides: TGTGCCAGCAGTTTACGCGGGGACCCCATCCTAGGAGAGACCCAGTACTTC.

The sample holds many counts of this clonotype. This sequence joins TRBV12-3 or TRBV12-4 and TRBJ2-2; D gene ambiguous. The CDR3 covers 14 residues. Trimming shortened V by 3 bases and J by 3 bases, and 8 bases separated the two germline ends. The CDR3 region has the DNA TGTGCCAGCAGTTTTAACACTTACACCGGGGAGCTGTTTTTT. Translation gives CASSFNTYTGELFF.

This chain links TRBV20-1 with TRBJ2-7, with D possibly TRBD2 on 6 matching bases. Per the germline V gene, CDR1 is DFQATT and CDR2 is SNEGSKA (reference sequence). V lost 0 bases and J lost 3, with 15 bases in between. The CDR3 spans 15 residues. This chain's CDR3 is CSARDRQRAGYEQYF. The CDR3 coding sequence is TGCAGTGCTAGAGATCGGCAGCGGGCGGGCTACGAGCAGTACTTC.

The chain has TRBV4-1 and TRBJ2-4; 12 bases map to TRBD2. V gave up 2 bases and J gave up 0 bases; unmatched junction bases: 2. The germline gives CDR1 MGHRA, CDR2 YSYEKL. The length of the CDR3 is 17 residues. The CDR3 is CASSQPSGGVAKNIQYF. CDR3 DNA: TGCGCCAGCAGCCAACCTAGCGGGGGGGTAGCCAAAAACATTCAGTACTTC.

J is TRBJ2-5 and V is TRBV12-3 or TRBV12-4; D might be TRBD1 (5 bases). Trimming shortened V by 6 bases and J by 4 bases, and 12 bases separated the two germline ends. The CDR3 has 13 amino acids. The CDR3 sequence is CASRPGQIETQYF. For the CDR3, the DNA is TGTGCCAGCAGACCTGGACAAATAGAGACCCAGTACTTC.

The chain links TRBV20-1 to TRBJ2-7, with 7 bases matching TRBD2. The CDR3 extends over 14 amino acids. V gave up 0 bases and J gave up 6 bases; unmatched junction bases: 8. CDR1 and CDR2 (germline): DFQATT, SNEGSKA (reference sequence). CDR3 sequence (DNA): TGCAGTGCTAGAGATTGGGCGGGAGAAGGCGAGCAGTACTTC. It is translated as CSARDWAGEGEQYF.

In this sample, this clonotype turned up many times. The J gene is TRBJ2-2, the V gene TRBV7-6; 11 positions match TRBD2. V lost 0 bases and J lost 5; bases outside the gene matches: 5. The CDR3 consists of 17 residues. CDR1 SGHVS and CDR2 FNYEAQ come from the germline V gene. CDR3 in amino acids: CASSLAGLAGGTGELFF. The DNA of the CDR3 is TGTGCCAGCAGCTTAGCGGGGCTAGCGGGAGGAACCGGGGAGCTGTTTTTT.

The V gene is TRBV12-3 or TRBV12-4, the J gene TRBJ2-2; 10 nucleotides align to TRBD2. The CDR3 sequence is 15 residues long. Germline trimming cut 1 base from V and 7 bases from J; bases unmatched to any gene: 3. CDR3: CASSLDLAGVGELFF. In nucleotides, the CDR3 is TGTGCCAGCAGTTTAGATCTAGCGGGAGTCGGGGAGCTGTTTTTT.

This clonotype was seen more than once but under ten times. The chain combines TRBV6-1 with TRBJ2-3; D tentatively reads TRBD1 or TRBD2 (5 bases each). The V gene's germline CDR1 is MNHNS and CDR2 SASEGT. The V gene lost 8 bases and the J gene lost 0 bases, with 12 bases spanning the gap. The length of the CDR3 is 14 residues. The CDR3 loop reads CASLWGTSTDTQYF. DNA for the CDR3: TGTGCCAGCCTCTGGGGGACGAGCACAGATACGCAGTATTTT.

This clonotype came up many times. This chain joins TRBV20-1 and TRBJ1-4; D uncertain. Trimming took off 5 bases at V and 8 bases at J, with 18 bases between the two ends. The germline CDR1 and CDR2 sequences are DFQATT and SNEGSKA (reference sequence). This CDR3 contains 14 residues. The CDR3 nucleotides are TGCAGTGCTTTAAAAGCCGATACGGGGGAAAAACTGTTTTTT. This encodes CSALKADTGEKLFF.

This clonotype was observed a few times. The chain carries TRBV7-2 and TRBJ2-1, with 8 bases that match TRBD1. CDR3 size: 15 residues. V dropped 5 bases and J dropped 9; count of bases not matched to a gene: 12. CDR1 is SGHTA and CDR2 is FQGNSA in the germline V gene. Here the CDR3 reads CASSPRPGGIGEQFF. The CDR3 DNA reads as TGTGCCAGCAGCCCTAGGCCAGGGGGCATAGGTGAGCAGTTCTTC.

The rearrangement links TRBV7-9 to TRBJ2-7, with D possibly matching TRBD1 (6 bases). The ends were cut back, 4 bases at V and 3 bases at J, with 16 bases in the middle. Germline CDR1 SEHNR, CDR2 FQNEAQ (reference sequence). The CDR3 totals 15 residues. CDR3 bases: TGTGCCAGCAGCTCTTCCCGGGACACCCACTACGAGCAGTACTTC. Translating it yields CASSSSRDTHYEQYF.

This chain joins TRBV2 and TRBJ2-1; no firm D call. Per germline, CDR1 SNHLY and CDR2 FYNNEI. Trimming removed 2 bases at V and 4 bases at J, with 0 bases between. CDR3 size: 11 residues. CDR3 residues: CASSEYNEQFF. The CDR3 region has the DNA TGTGCCAGCAGTGAATACAATGAGCAGTTCTTC.

Turning to this clonotype: Given the absence of the conserved phenylalanine or tryptophan at the CDR3 end, a read error is likely. The J gene is TRBJ2-3, the V gene TRBV9; weak D call: TRBD2 (6 bases). CDR1 is SGDLS, CDR2 YYNGEE, per germline. The CDR3 sequence is 16 residues long. V lost 4 bases to trimming and J lost 3 bases, with 18 bases between them. The CDR3 nucleotides are TGTGCCAGCAGCAGGGGTTCGTGGGAGGAGACAGATACGCAGTATTCT. The encoded protein is CASSRGSWEETDTQYS.

This clonotype was recorded at least ten times. The chain is built from TRBV28 and TRBJ2-7; no definite D call. Germline V CDR1 and CDR2: MDHEN, SYDVKM. Deletions cut 5 bases from V and 9 bases from J, with 11 bases between. The CDR3 covers 11 residues. The CDR3 DNA is TGTGCCAGCAGTCGCAGACTCGCGCAGTACTTC. It encodes CASSRRLAQYF.